This T cell receptor (beta chain) was recovered during a study of blood T cells in healthy people across ages. The CDR3 covers 15 residues. Germline V lookup: CDR1 LNHDA, CDR2 SQIVND (reference sequence). J gave up 6 bases and V 5 bases, and 9 bases lay outside the gene matches. Every sample gave at least 5.5 micrograms of total RNA when it was extracted. Sample-barcoded 5' priming and a J-beta primer mix drove a second PCR of 7 to 11 cycles. MiXCR, applied by TCRdb to the 5' RACE reads, yields one record per CDR3 protein. The data hold 800,000 to 950,000 distinct CDR3 sequences, with roughly 29% observed a single time. Points on this clonotype: The missing conserved phenylalanine or tryptophan at the end of this CDR3 makes a read error likely.

The same data also went into a second study, on T cells of mothers and their children. Per that paper: No persistent microchimeric T cell clones were detected.

The sequence derives from a woman in her thirties or forties in good health. Sequenced: blood. This rearrangement joins TRBV19 to TRBJ1-1; the match to TRBD1 covers 10 bases. CDR3 region: CASSLRTGGGAEAFV. In nucleotides, the CDR3 is TGTGCCAGTAGTCTCCGGACAGGGGGAGGCGCTGAAGCTTTCGTT.